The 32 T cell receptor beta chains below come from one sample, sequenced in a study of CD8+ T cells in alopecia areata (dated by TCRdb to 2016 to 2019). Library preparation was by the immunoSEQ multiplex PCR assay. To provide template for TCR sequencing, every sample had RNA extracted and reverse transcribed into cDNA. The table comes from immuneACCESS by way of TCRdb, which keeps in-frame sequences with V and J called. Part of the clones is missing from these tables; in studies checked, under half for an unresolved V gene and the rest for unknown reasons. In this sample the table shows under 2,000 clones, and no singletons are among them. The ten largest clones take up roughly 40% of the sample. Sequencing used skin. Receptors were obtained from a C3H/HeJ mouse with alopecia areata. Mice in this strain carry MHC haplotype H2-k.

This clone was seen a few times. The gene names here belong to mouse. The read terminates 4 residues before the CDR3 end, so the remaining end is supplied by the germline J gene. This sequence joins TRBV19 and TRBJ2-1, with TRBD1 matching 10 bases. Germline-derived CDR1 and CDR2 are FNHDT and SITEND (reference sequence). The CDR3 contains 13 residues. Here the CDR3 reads CASSPTGGAEQFF. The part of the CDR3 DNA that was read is TGTGCCAGCAGCCCGACAGGGGGCGCT.

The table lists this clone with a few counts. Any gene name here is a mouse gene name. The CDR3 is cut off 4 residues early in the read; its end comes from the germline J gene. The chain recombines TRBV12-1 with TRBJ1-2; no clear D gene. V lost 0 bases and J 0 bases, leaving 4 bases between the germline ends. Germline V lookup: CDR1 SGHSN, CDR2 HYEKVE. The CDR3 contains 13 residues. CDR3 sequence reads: CASSLYTNSDYTF. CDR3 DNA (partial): TGTGCCAGCTCTCTCTACACAAACTCC.

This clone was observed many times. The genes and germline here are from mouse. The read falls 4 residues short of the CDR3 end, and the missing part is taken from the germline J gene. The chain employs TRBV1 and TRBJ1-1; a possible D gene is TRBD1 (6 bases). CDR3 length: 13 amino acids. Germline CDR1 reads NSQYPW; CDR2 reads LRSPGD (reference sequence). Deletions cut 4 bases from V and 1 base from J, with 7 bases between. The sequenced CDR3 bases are TGCACCTGCAGTGGGGGACAAAACACA. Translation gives CTCSGGQNT. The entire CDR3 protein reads CTCSGGQNTEVFF.

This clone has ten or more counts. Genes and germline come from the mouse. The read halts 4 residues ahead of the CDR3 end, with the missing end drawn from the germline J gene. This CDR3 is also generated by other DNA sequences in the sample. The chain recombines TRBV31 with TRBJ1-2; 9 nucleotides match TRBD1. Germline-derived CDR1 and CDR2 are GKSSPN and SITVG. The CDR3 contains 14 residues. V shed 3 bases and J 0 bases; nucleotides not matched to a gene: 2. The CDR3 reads CAWSRDRANSDYTF. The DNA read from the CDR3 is TGTGCCTGGAGCCGGGACAGGGCAAACTCC.

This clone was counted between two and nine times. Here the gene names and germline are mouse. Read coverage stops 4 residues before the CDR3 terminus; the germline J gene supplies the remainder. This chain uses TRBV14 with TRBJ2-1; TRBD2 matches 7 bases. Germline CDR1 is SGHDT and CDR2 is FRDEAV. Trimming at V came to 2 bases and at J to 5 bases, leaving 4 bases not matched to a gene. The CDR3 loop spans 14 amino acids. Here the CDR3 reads CASSFGGRDAEQFF. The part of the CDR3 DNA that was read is TGTGCCAGCAGTTTTGGGGGGAGAGATGCT. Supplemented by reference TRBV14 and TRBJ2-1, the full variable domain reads EAGVTQSPRYAVLQEGQAVSFWCDPISGHDTLYWYQQPRDQGPQLLVYFRDEAVIDNSQLPSDRFSAVRPKGTNSTLKIQSAKQGDTATYLCASSFGGRDAEQFFGPGTRLTVL.

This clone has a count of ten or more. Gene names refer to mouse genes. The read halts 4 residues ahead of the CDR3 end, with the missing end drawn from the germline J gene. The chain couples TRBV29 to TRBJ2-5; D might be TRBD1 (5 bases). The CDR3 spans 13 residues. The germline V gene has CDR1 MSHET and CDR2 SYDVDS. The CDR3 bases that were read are TGTGCTAGCAGTTTCCGACAGAAAGAC. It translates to CASSFRQKD. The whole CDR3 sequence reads CASSFRQKDTQYF.

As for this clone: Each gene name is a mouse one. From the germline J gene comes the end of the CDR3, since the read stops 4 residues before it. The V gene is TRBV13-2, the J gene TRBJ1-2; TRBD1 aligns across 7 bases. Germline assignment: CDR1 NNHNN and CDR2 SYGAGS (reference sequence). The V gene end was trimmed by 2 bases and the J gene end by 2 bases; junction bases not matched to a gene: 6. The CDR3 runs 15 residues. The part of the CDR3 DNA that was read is TGTGCCAGCGGTGAAACACAGGGGACGAACTCC. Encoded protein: CASGETQGTNS. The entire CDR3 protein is CASGETQGTNSDYTF.

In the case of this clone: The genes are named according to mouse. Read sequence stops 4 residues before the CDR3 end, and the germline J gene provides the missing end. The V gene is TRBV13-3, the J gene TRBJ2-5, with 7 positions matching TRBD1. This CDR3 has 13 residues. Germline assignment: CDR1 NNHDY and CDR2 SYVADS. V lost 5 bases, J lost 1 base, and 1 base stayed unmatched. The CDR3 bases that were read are TGTGCCAGCAGGGGGACAGACCAAGAC. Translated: CASRGTDQD. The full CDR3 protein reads CASRGTDQDTQYF.

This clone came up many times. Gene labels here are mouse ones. CDR3 region: CTCSADPPLVSSYEQYF. The CDR3 bases that were read are TGCACCTGCAGTGCAGATCCCCCGCTGGTGAGCTCCTAT. The chain employs TRBV1 and TRBJ2-7; D unclear. The read terminates 4 residues before the CDR3 end, so the remaining end is supplied by the germline J gene. The CDR3 runs to 17 residues. Trimming took 0 bases from V and 0 from J, leaving 15 bases between them. The V gene's germline CDR1 is NSQYPW and CDR2 LRSPGD (reference sequence).

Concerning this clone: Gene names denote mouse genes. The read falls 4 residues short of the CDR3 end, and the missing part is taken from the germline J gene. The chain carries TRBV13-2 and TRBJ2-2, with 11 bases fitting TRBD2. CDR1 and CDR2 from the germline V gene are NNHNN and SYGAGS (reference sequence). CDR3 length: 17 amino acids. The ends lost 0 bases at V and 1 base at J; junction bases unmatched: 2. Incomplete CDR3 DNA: TGTGCCAGCGGTGATGAAGACTGGGGGGGAAACACCGGG. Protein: CASGDEDWGGNTG. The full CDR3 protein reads CASGDEDWGGNTGQLYF.

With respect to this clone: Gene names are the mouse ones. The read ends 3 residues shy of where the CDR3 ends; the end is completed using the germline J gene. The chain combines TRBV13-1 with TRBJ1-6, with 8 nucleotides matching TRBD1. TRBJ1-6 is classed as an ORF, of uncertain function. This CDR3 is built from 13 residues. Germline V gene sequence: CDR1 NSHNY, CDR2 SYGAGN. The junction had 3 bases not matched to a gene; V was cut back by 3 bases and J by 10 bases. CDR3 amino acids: CASSADRGSPLYF. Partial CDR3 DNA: TGTGCCAGCAGTGCCGACAGGGGATCGCCC.

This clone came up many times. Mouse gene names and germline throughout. Partial CDR3 DNA: TGTGCCAGCAGCCCCGGGACAGGGGAAAATTCGCCC. Amino acids: CASSPGTGENSP. The entire CDR3 sequence reads CASSPGTGENSPLYF. This rearrangement joins TRBV5 to TRBJ1-6; 10 positions agree with TRBD1. The read is 3 residues too short to cover the CDR3 end, so that end is filled in from the germline J gene. TRBJ1-6 is an ORF; its function is uncertain. The germline V gene encodes CDR1 LGHNA and CDR2 YNLKQL (reference sequence). J gave up 7 bases and V 4 bases, and 4 bases lay outside the gene matches. CDR3 length: 15 residues.

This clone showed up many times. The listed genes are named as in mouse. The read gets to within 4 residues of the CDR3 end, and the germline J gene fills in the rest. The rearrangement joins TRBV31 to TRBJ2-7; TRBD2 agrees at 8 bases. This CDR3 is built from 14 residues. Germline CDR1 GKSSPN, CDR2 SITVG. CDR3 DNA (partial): TGTGCCTGGAGTCTTCGGGGGGGCGCGGAT. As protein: CAWSLRGGAD. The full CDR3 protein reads CAWSLRGGADEQYF.

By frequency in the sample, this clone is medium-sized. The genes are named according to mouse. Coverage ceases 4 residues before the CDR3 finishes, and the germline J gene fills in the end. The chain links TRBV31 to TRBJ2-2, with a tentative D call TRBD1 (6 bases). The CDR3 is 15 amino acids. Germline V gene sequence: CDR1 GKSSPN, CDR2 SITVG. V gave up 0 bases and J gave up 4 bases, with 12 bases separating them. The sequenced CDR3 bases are TGTGCCTGGAGTCTACAGGGCAGGAGCACCGGG. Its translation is CAWSLQGRSTG. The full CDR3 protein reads CAWSLQGRSTGQLYF.

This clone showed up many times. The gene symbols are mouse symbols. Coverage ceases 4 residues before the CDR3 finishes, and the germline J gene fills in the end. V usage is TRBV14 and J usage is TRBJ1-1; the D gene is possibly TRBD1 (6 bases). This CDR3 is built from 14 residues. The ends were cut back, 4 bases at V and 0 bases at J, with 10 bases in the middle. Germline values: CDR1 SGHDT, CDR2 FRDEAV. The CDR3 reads CASSGGGTNTEVFF. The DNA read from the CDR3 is TGTGCCAGCAGTGGAGGGGGAACAAACACA.

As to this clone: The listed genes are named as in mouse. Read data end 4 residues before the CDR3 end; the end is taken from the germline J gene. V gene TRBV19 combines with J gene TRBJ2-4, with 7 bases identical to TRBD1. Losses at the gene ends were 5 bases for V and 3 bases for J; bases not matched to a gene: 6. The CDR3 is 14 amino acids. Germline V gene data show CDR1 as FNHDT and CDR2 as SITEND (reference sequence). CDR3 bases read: TGTGCCAGCAGCCCAGACAGGGCCCAAAAC. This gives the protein CASSPDRAQN. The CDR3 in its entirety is CASSPDRAQNTLYF.

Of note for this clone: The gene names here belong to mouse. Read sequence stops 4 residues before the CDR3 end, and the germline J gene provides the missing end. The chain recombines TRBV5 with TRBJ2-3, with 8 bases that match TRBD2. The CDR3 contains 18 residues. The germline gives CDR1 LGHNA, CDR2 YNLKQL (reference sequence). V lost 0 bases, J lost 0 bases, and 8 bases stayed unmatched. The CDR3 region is CASSQDWPGGTSAETLYF. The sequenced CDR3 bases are TGTGCCAGCAGCCAAGATTGGCCTGGGGGGACTAGTGCAGAA.

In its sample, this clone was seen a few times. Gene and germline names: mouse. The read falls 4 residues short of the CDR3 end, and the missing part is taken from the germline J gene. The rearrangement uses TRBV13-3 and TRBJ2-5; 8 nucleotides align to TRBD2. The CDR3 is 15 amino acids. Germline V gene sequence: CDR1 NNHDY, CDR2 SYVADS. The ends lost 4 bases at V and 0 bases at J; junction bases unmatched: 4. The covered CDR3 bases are TGTGCCAGCAGTAACTGGGGGATTAACCAAGAC. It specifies CASSNWGINQD. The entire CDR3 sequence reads CASSNWGINQDTQYF. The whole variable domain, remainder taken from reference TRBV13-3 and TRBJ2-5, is EAAVTQSPRSKVAVTGGKVTLSCHQTNNHDYMYWYRQDTGHGLRLIHYSYVADSTEKGDIPDGYKASRPSQENFSLILELASLSQTAVYFCASSNWGINQDTQYFGPGTRLLVL.

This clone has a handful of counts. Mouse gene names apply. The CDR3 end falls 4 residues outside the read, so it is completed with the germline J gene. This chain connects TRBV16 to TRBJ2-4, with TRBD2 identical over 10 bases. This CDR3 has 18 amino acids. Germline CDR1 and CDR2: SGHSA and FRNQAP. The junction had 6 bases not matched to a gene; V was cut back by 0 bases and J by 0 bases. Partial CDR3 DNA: TGTGCAAGCAGCTTAGATAGATACTGGGGGGGTAGTCAAAAC. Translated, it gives CASSLDRYWGGSQN. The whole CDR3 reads CASSLDRYWGGSQNTLYF.

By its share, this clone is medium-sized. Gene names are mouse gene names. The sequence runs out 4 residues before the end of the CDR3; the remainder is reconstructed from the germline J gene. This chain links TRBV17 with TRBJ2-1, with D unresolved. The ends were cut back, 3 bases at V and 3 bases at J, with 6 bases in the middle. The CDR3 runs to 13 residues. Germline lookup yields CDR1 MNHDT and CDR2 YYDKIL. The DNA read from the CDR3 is TGTGCTAGCAGTAGCTACAGCTATGCT. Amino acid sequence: CASSSYSYA. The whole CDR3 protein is CASSSYSYAEQFF.

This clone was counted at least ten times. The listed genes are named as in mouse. The DNA read from the CDR3 is TGTGCCAGCAGCCAAGGGACTTTTGCAGAA. Its protein product is CASSQGTFAE. The entire CDR3 sequence reads CASSQGTFAETLYF. The gene calls are TRBV5 and TRBJ2-3, with D tentatively TRBD2 (5 bases). The sequence runs out 4 residues before the end of the CDR3; the remainder is reconstructed from the germline J gene. The ends were cut back, 1 base at V and 2 bases at J, with 7 bases in the middle. Per germline, CDR1 LGHNA and CDR2 YNLKQL (reference sequence). The CDR3 is 14 amino acids.

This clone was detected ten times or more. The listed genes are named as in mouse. The CDR3 bases that were read are TGTGCCAGCAGCTTACGCTGGGGGAACTATGCT. It translates to CASSLRWGNYA. The whole CDR3 reads CASSLRWGNYAEQFF. The rearrangement links TRBV3 to TRBJ2-1, with TRBD2 matching 7 bases. The CDR3 is cut off 4 residues early in the read; its end comes from the germline J gene. Germline V gives CDR1 SNHLY, CDR2 FYNGKV (reference sequence). This CDR3 contains 15 residues. With 2 bases clipped from V and 1 base from J, the junction kept 2 bases outside the gene matches.

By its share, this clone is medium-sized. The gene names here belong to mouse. The sequenced part of the CDR3 DNA is TGTGCCAGCAGCCCGTCCGGGACAGGGGGG. This codes for CASSPSGTGG. The CDR3, in full, reads CASSPSGTGGQLYF. The chain joins TRBV5 to TRBJ2-2; TRBD1 matches at 9 bases. Coverage ceases 4 residues before the CDR3 finishes, and the germline J gene fills in the end. CDR1 and CDR2 from the germline V gene are LGHNA and YNLKQL (reference sequence). This CDR3 is built from 14 residues.

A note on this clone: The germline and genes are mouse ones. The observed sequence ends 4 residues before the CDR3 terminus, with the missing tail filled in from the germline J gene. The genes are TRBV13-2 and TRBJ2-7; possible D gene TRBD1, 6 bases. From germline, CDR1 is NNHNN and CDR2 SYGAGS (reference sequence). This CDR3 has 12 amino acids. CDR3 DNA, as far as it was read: TGTGCCAGCGATCTACAGGGATAT. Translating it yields CASDLQGY. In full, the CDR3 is CASDLQGYEQYF.

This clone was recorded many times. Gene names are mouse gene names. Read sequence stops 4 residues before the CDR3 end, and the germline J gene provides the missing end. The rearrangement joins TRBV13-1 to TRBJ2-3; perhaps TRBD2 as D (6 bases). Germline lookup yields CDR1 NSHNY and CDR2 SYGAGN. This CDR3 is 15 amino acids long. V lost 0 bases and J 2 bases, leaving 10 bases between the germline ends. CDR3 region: CASSDARLAAETLYF. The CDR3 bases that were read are TGTGCCAGCAGTGATGCACGACTGGCTGCAGAA.

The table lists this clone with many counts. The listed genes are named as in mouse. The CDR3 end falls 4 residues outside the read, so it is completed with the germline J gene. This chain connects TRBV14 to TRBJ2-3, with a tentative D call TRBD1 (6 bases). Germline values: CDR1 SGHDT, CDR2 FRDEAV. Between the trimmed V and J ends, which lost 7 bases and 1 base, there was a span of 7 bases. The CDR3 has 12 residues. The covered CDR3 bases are TGTGCCAGCCACAGGGGTGCAGAA. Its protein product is CASHRGAE. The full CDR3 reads CASHRGAETLYF.

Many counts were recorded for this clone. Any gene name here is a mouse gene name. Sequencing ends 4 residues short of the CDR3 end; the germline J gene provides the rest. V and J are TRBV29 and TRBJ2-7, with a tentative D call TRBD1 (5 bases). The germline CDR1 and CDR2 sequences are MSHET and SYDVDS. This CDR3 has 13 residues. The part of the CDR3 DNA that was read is TGTGCTAGCAGTTTATCGAACAGGTAT. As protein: CASSLSNRY. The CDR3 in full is CASSLSNRYEQYF.

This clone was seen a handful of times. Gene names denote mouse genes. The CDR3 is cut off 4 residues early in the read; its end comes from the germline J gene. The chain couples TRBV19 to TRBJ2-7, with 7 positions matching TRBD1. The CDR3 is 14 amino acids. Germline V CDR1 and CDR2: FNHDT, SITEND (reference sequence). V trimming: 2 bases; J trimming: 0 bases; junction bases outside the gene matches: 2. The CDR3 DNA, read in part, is TGTGCCAGCAGTATGGCAGGGGGCTCCTAT. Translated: CASSMAGGSY. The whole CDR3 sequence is CASSMAGGSYEQYF.

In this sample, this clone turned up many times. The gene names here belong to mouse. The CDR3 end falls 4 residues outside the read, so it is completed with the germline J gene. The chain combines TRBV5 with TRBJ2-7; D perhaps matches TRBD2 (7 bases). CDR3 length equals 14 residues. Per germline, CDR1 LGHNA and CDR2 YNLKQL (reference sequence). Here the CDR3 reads CASSQDWGPYEQYF. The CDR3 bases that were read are TGTGCCAGCAGCCAAGACTGGGGGCCTTAT.

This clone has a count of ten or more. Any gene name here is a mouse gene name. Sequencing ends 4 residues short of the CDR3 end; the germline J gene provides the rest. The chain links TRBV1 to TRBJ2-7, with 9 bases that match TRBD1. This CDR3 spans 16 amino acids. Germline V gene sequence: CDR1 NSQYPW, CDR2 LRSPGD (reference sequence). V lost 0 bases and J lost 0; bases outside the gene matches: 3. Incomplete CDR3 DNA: TGCACCTGCAGTGCAGATGGGACAGGGAGCTCCTAT. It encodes CTCSADGTGSSY. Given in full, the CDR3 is CTCSADGTGSSYEQYF.

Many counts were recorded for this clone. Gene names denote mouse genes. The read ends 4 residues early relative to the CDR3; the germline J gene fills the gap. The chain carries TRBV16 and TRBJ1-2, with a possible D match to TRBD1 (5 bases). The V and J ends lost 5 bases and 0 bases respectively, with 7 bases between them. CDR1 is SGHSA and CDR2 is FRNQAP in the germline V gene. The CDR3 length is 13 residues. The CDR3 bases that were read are TGTGCAAGCAGCCCGACAGCAAACTCC. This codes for CASSPTANS. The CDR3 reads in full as CASSPTANSDYTF.

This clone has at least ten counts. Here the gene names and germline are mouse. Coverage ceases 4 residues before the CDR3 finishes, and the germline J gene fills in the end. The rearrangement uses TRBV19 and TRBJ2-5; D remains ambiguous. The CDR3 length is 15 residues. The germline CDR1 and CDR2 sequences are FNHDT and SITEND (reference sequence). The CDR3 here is CASSIAQWRKDTQYF. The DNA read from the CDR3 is TGTGCCAGCAGTATAGCACAGTGGCGAAAAGAC.